This record covers a single T cell receptor beta chain. These data originate in a study of T cells in Graves' hyperthyroidism and ophthalmopathy. Looking at the study overall: Sampling of peripheral blood happened at initial diagnosis, prior to any treatment.

In germline, CDR1 is SGHTA, CDR2 FQGNSA. The CDR3 is 15 residues long. Trimming stripped 5 bases from V and 6 bases from J, with 20 bases between. Amplification targeted TCR beta CDR3 regions from RNA transcripts. The HTBI primer set served for first-round RT-PCR of the TCR CDR3. TCRdb reprocessed the multiplex PCR reads with MiXCR, giving one entry per CDR3 protein. This table holds approximately 740,000 distinct CDR3 sequences, around 15% found once. The sample comprised blood. The sequence was collected from a woman aged 18 to 35 with Graves' hyperthyroidism. The chain combines TRBV7-2 with TRBJ2-7; a weak D match, TRBD2 (6 bases). The CDR3 DNA reads as TGTGCCAGCAGCCTCCTGCCGGGAGTCGGTGGCGAGCAGTACTTC. Its protein is CASSLLPGVGGEQYF.